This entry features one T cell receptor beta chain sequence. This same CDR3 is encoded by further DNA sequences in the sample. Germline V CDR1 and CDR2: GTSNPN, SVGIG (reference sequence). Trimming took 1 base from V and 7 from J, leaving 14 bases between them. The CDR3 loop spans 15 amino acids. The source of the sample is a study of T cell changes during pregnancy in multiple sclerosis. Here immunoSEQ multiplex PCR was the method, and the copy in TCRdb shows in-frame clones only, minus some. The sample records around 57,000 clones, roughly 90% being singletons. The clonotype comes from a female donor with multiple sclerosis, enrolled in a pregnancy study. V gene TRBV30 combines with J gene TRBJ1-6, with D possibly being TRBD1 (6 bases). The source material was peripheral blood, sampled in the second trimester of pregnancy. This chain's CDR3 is CAWSGQVWPNSPLHF. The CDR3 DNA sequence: TGTGCCTGGAGTGGACAGGTTTGGCCCAATTCACCCCTCCACTTT.